This note documents a single TCR beta chain sequence. This sample is drawn from a study of blood T cell repertoires in COVID-19. The CDR3 length is 16 residues. Trimming left V 2 bases short and J 0 bases short, with 8 bases between. Looked up from germline, CDR1 is LGHDT and CDR2 is YNNKEL (reference sequence). Some clones are missing from TCRdb's copy, which holds only in-frame ones; the method was immunoSEQ multiplex PCR. The sample contains about 73,000 clones, approximately 84% of which appear only once. This clonotype was obtained from a human donor in a cohort sampled during active COVID-19. Source material: peripheral blood. The chain links TRBV3-1 (or the pseudogene TRBV3-2) to TRBJ2-6; perhaps TRBD1 as D (6 bases). The CDR3 bases are TGTGCCAGCAGCCAATTAGGGGGCTCTGGGGCCAACGTCCTGACTTTC. Its protein is CASSQLGGSGANVLTF.